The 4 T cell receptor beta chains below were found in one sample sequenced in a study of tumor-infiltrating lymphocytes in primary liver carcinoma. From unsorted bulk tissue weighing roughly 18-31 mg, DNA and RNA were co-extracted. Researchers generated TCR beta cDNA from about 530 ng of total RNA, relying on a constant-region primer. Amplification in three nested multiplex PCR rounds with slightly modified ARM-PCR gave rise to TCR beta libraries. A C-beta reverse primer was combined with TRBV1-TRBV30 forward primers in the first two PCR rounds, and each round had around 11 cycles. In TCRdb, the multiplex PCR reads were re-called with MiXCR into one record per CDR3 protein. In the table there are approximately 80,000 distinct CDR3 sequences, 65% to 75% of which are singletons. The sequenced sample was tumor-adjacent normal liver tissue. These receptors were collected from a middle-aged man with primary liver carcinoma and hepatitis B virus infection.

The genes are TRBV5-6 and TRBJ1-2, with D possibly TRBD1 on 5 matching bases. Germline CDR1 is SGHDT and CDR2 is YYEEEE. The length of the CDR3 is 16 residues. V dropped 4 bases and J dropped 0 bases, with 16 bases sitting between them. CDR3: CASSHNYRDPNYGYTF. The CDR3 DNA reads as TGTGCCAGCAGCCACAATTACCGGGACCCTAACTATGGCTACACCTTC.

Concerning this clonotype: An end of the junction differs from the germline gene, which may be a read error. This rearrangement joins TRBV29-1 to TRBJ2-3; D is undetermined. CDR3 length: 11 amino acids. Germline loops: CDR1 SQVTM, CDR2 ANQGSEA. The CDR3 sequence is CGFVGTNTQYF. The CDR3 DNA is TGCGGCTTTGTGGGCACAAATACGCAGTATTTT.

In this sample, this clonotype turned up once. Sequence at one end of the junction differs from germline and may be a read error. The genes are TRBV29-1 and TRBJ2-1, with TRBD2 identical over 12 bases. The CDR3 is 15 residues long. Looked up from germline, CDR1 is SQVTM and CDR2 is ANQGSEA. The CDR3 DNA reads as TGCAGCGGTGGACTAGCGGGAAGATCCTACAATGAGCACTTCTTC. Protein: CSGGLAGRSYNEHFF.

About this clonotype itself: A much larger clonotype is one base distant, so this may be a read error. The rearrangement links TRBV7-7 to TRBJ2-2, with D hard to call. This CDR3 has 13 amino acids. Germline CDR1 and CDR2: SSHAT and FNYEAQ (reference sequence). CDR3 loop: CASSLSRTVELFF. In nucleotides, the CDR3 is TGTGCCAGCAGCTTGAGTCGCACCGTGGAGCTGTTTTTT.